The entry below gives a single T cell receptor (beta chain) sequence along with its context. This clone was counted a few times. Its binding antigen is unknown. No base qualities exist here, and no much larger clone lies one base off it. These data originate in a study of T cell changes during pregnancy in multiple sclerosis (dated by TCRdb to about 2019). In the study overall: In women with multiple sclerosis, the researchers looked at how the T cell repertoire shifted as pregnancy progressed.

Library preparation was by the immunoSEQ multiplex PCR assay. Entries here come from immuneACCESS through TCRdb and include only in-frame sequences with V and J called. Some clones fail to appear in such tables; in the studies checked, an unresolved V gene covers under half of the shortfall, and the cause of the remainder is unknown. In this sample the table shows under 80,000 clones, roughly 92% of which occur a single time. Almost 1.5% of the sample is taken by the ten largest. From the cysteine through the phenylalanine, the CDR3 covers 13 amino acids. Of the read, only the CDR3 DNA is kept; its 39 bases are in frame from base 1. The germline V gene sets CDR1 to MRHNA and CDR2 to SNTAGT. V is cut by 4 bases and J by 7 bases, and the space between the germline ends is 10 bases.

The source of this sequence is a female donor with multiple sclerosis, enrolled in a pregnancy study. Recombination joined TRBV6-4 with TRBJ2-2; no D gene is confidently identified. This sample comprised peripheral blood, obtained in the second trimester of pregnancy. CDR3 sequence: CASSVESHGELFF. The nucleotide sequence reads as follows: TGTGCCAGCAGTGTGGAGTCCCACGGGGAGCTGTTTTTT.